The rows below give T cell receptor beta chains drawn from one sample of a study of T cell responses to AZD1222 COVID-19 vaccine. Only in-frame clones appear in the TCRdb table, and some are missing; sequencing was by immunoSEQ multiplex PCR. In the table there are about 160,000 clones, approximately 88% of which are singletons. This specimen was peripheral blood, taken 28 days after the second AZD1222 dose. All receptors come from an adult who received the AZD1222 COVID-19 vaccine. Both conserved end residues are part of each CDR3. A D gene is named only where the DNA matches it firmly. Some rows mark clone size as missing; the rest say once, few, many or name a class of expanded clone.

V	size	D	J	CDR3	DNA
TRBV30	NA	NA	TRBJ2-1	CAWREDSPGANEQFF	TGTGCCTGGAGGGAGGACTCTCCGGGGGCCAATGAGCAGTTCTTC
TRBV19	NA	TRBD1	TRBJ1-1	CASSISTGTPEAFF	TGTGCCAGTAGTATCTCGACAGGGACCCCTGAAGCTTTCTTT
TRBV10-3	NA	NA	TRBJ2-2	CAIREPRGTNTGELFF	TGTGCCATCAGAGAACCCCGGGGCACGAACACCGGGGAGCTGTTTTTT
TRBV19	NA	NA	TRBJ1-1	CASSVQNRARTEAFF	TGTGCCAGTAGTGTCCAAAACAGGGCAAGGACTGAAGCTTTCTTT
TRBV24-1	NA	NA	TRBJ2-7	CATSGGVGVNEQYF	TGTGCCACCAGTGGAGGGGTTGGGGTAAACGAGCAGTACTTC
TRBV5-1	NA	TRBD1	TRBJ2-7	CASSLVVTGGIGYPYEQYF	TGCGCCAGCAGCTTGGTGGTGACAGGGGGTATAGGGTACCCCTACGAGCAGTACTTC
TRBV5-4	NA	TRBD1	TRBJ1-1	CASRTQGGLNTEAFF	TGTGCCAGCAGGACACAGGGGGGGCTGAACACTGAAGCTTTCTTT
TRBV19	NA	NA	TRBJ1-5	CASSPDLNQPQHF	TGTGCCAGTAGTCCAGACCTGAATCAGCCCCAGCATTTT
TRBV2	few	NA	TRBJ1-2	CASSDKTVYGYTF	TGTGCCAGCAGTGACAAGACAGTCTATGGCTACACCTTC
TRBV25-1	NA	TRBD2	TRBJ2-3	CASSAAGGVTDTQYF	TGTGCCAGCAGTGCAGCGGGGGGGGTGACAGATACGCAGTATTTT
TRBV12-3/TRBV12-4	NA	NA	TRBJ1-6	CASSPSALSPLHF	TGTGCCAGCAGTCCCTCGGCGCTATCACCCCTCCACTTT
TRBV6-5	NA	NA	TRBJ1-3	CASLDSNSGNTIYF	TGTGCCAGCCTCGACTCGAACTCTGGAAACACCATATATTTT
TRBV29-1	NA	NA	TRBJ2-1	CSVELAYNEQFF	TGCAGCGTGGAACTAGCTTACAATGAGCAGTTCTTC
TRBV6-5	NA	NA	TRBJ1-2	CASSYGASRSYGYTF	TGTGCCAGCAGTTATGGGGCAAGTAGATCCTATGGCTACACCTTC
TRBV7-2	NA	NA	TRBJ2-7	CASTASGVVYEQYF	TGTGCCAGCACCGCCTCCGGGGTCGTTTACGAGCAGTACTTC
TRBV3-1/TRBV3-2	NA	NA	TRBJ2-1	CASSQPTRGEQFF	TGTGCCAGCAGCCAACCGACGAGGGGTGAGCAGTTCTTC
TRBV4-3	NA	NA	TRBJ1-2	CASSQGQQNYGYTF	TGCGCCAGCAGCCAAGGACAGCAAAACTATGGCTACACCTTC
TRBV6-5	NA	TRBD1	TRBJ2-7	CASSRPGQGLYEQYF	TGTGCCAGCAGTCGACCGGGACAGGGGCTGTACGAGCAGTACTTC
TRBV6-1	once	TRBD2	TRBJ2-1	CASSEARPHAGGPGNEQFF	TGTGCCAGCAGTGAAGCCCGACCCCACGCGGGGGGGCCGGGCAATGAGCAGTTCTTC
TRBV3-1/TRBV3-2	NA	NA	TRBJ2-1	CASSPQGLATGEQFF	TGTGCCAGCAGCCCTCAGGGGCTAGCGACCGGTGAGCAGTTCTTC
TRBV29-1	NA	TRBD1	TRBJ1-1	CSSFSGQSEAFF	TGCAGCTCCTTCTCGGGACAGAGTGAAGCTTTCTTT
TRBV7-2	NA	TRBD2	TRBJ2-2	CASSPGGGSGELFF	TGTGCCAGCAGCCCGGGGGGGGGCAGCGGGGAGCTGTTTTTT
TRBV2	few	TRBD1	TRBJ2-7	CASSEMGQGYEQYF	TGTGCCAGCAGTGAGATGGGACAGGGGTACGAGCAGTACTTC
TRBV14	NA	NA	TRBJ1-1	CASSPPDRFEAFF	TGTGCCAGCAGCCCACCGGACAGATTTGAAGCTTTCTTT
TRBV27	once	NA	TRBJ1-2	CASSPTGYGYTF	TGTGCCAGCAGTCCGACCGGGTATGGCTACACCTTC
TRBV7-3	NA	NA	TRBJ2-2	CASSIRQKTGELFF	TGTGCCAGCAGCATCCGACAGAAAACCGGGGAGCTGTTTTTT
TRBV6-5	NA	NA	TRBJ2-1	CASSYSLRPYNEQFF	TGTGCCAGCAGTTACAGTCTGCGACCCTACAATGAGCAGTTCTTC
TRBV6-6	NA	NA	TRBJ1-5	CASTDPQRDSQPQHF	TGTGCCAGCACCGACCCCCAGAGGGATTCTCAGCCCCAGCATTTT
TRBV18	NA	NA	TRBJ1-1	CASSLTRNTEAFF	TGTGCCAGCTCACTAACAAGAAACACTGAAGCTTTCTTT
TRBV6-4	NA	NA	TRBJ2-1	CASSETSYNEQFF	TGTGCCAGCAGTGAGACTAGCTACAATGAGCAGTTCTTC
TRBV27	NA	NA	TRBJ1-1	CASSPPGSEAFF	TGTGCCAGCAGTCCTCCAGGCAGTGAAGCTTTCTTT
TRBV6-2/TRBV6-3	NA	NA	TRBJ1-1	CASSYGDSTEAFF	TGTGCCAGCAGTTACGGTGACTCCACTGAAGCTTTCTTT
TRBV29-1	NA	TRBD1	TRBJ1-1	CSVPGTATREAFF	TGCAGCGTCCCCGGGACAGCAACTCGTGAAGCTTTCTTT
TRBV30	NA	NA	TRBJ1-1	CAWIGVNPEAFF	TGTGCCTGGATCGGGGTGAACCCTGAAGCTTTCTTT
TRBV7-9	NA	NA	TRBJ2-3	CASSAPFLLARTDTQYF	TGTGCCAGCAGCGCCCCCTTTCTTCTAGCCCGCACAGATACGCAGTATTTT
TRBV29-1	few	NA	TRBJ1-5	CSTGGVNQPQHF	TGCAGCACCGGGGGGGTGAATCAGCCCCAGCATTTT
TRBV19	NA	NA	TRBJ1-5	CASSIGQNNQPQHF	TGTGCCAGTAGTATCGGGCAGAACAATCAGCCCCAGCATTTT
TRBV5-1	once	TRBD1	TRBJ1-6	CASSETGVMGGSPLHF	TGCGCCAGCAGCGAAACAGGGGTAATGGGGGGTTCACCCCTCCACTTT
TRBV5-5	NA	NA	TRBJ1-4	CASSPRGNEKLFF	TGTGCCAGCAGCCCCAGGGGTAATGAAAAACTGTTTTTT
TRBV9	NA	NA	TRBJ1-6	CASSLSGSGARNSPLHF	TGTGCCAGCAGCCTCAGTGGATCGGGGGCAAGGAATTCACCCCTCCACTTT
TRBV6-5	NA	NA	TRBJ1-2	CASSSGPYGYTF	TGTGCCAGCAGTTCGGGGCCATATGGCTACACCTTC
TRBV7-9	NA	TRBD2	TRBJ2-3	CASSPYRGGDTQYF	TGTGCCAGCAGCCCTTATCGGGGGGGAGATACGCAGTATTTT
TRBV14	NA	TRBD2	TRBJ2-1	CASSPPGGLSSYNEQFF	TGTGCCAGCAGCCCCCCGGGGGGTCTTAGCTCCTACAATGAGCAGTTCTTC
TRBV18	NA	NA	TRBJ1-4	CASSPETTSSEKLFF	TGTGCCAGCTCACCGGAGACAACCTCCTCTGAAAAACTGTTTTTT
TRBV7-8	NA	NA	TRBJ2-1	CASSTNWQGRNEQFF	TGTGCCAGCAGCACCAATTGGCAGGGGAGGAATGAGCAGTTCTTC
TRBV7-2	NA	NA	TRBJ2-3	CASSLVPRADTQYF	TGTGCCAGCAGCTTAGTACCCCGGGCTGATACGCAGTATTTT
TRBV6-1	NA	NA	TRBJ1-2	CASSAIYSDRWENVGYTF	TGTGCCAGCAGTGCCATATACTCCGACAGGTGGGAGAACGTGGGCTACACCTTC
TRBV4-1	NA	TRBD1	TRBJ2-7	CASSQDFIQGQHRSYEQYF	TGCGCCAGCAGCCAAGATTTCATCCAGGGACAGCACAGATCCTACGAGCAGTACTTC
TRBV7-9	NA	NA	TRBJ1-2	CASSLAPGGRDGYTF	TGTGCCAGCAGCTTAGCGCCGGGGGGAAGGGATGGCTACACCTTC
TRBV19	NA	TRBD1	TRBJ1-6	CASSITAGGRHSPLHF	TGTGCCAGTAGTATAACCGCAGGGGGTCGGCATTCACCCCTCCACTTT
TRBV7-2	NA	NA	TRBJ2-2	CASSGWGTGELFF	TGTGCCAGCAGCGGGTGGGGCACCGGGGAGCTGTTTTTT
TRBV5-1	NA	NA	TRBJ2-2	CASRDIGNTGELFF	TGCGCCAGCAGGGACATCGGGAACACCGGGGAGCTGTTTTTT
TRBV15	NA	NA	TRBJ1-1	CATSRVVAENTEAFF	TGTGCCACCAGCAGAGTGGTCGCAGAGAACACTGAAGCTTTCTTT
TRBV5-1	NA	NA	TRBJ2-3	CASSQEWTDTDTQYF	TGCGCCAGCAGCCAAGAATGGACAGACACAGATACGCAGTATTTT